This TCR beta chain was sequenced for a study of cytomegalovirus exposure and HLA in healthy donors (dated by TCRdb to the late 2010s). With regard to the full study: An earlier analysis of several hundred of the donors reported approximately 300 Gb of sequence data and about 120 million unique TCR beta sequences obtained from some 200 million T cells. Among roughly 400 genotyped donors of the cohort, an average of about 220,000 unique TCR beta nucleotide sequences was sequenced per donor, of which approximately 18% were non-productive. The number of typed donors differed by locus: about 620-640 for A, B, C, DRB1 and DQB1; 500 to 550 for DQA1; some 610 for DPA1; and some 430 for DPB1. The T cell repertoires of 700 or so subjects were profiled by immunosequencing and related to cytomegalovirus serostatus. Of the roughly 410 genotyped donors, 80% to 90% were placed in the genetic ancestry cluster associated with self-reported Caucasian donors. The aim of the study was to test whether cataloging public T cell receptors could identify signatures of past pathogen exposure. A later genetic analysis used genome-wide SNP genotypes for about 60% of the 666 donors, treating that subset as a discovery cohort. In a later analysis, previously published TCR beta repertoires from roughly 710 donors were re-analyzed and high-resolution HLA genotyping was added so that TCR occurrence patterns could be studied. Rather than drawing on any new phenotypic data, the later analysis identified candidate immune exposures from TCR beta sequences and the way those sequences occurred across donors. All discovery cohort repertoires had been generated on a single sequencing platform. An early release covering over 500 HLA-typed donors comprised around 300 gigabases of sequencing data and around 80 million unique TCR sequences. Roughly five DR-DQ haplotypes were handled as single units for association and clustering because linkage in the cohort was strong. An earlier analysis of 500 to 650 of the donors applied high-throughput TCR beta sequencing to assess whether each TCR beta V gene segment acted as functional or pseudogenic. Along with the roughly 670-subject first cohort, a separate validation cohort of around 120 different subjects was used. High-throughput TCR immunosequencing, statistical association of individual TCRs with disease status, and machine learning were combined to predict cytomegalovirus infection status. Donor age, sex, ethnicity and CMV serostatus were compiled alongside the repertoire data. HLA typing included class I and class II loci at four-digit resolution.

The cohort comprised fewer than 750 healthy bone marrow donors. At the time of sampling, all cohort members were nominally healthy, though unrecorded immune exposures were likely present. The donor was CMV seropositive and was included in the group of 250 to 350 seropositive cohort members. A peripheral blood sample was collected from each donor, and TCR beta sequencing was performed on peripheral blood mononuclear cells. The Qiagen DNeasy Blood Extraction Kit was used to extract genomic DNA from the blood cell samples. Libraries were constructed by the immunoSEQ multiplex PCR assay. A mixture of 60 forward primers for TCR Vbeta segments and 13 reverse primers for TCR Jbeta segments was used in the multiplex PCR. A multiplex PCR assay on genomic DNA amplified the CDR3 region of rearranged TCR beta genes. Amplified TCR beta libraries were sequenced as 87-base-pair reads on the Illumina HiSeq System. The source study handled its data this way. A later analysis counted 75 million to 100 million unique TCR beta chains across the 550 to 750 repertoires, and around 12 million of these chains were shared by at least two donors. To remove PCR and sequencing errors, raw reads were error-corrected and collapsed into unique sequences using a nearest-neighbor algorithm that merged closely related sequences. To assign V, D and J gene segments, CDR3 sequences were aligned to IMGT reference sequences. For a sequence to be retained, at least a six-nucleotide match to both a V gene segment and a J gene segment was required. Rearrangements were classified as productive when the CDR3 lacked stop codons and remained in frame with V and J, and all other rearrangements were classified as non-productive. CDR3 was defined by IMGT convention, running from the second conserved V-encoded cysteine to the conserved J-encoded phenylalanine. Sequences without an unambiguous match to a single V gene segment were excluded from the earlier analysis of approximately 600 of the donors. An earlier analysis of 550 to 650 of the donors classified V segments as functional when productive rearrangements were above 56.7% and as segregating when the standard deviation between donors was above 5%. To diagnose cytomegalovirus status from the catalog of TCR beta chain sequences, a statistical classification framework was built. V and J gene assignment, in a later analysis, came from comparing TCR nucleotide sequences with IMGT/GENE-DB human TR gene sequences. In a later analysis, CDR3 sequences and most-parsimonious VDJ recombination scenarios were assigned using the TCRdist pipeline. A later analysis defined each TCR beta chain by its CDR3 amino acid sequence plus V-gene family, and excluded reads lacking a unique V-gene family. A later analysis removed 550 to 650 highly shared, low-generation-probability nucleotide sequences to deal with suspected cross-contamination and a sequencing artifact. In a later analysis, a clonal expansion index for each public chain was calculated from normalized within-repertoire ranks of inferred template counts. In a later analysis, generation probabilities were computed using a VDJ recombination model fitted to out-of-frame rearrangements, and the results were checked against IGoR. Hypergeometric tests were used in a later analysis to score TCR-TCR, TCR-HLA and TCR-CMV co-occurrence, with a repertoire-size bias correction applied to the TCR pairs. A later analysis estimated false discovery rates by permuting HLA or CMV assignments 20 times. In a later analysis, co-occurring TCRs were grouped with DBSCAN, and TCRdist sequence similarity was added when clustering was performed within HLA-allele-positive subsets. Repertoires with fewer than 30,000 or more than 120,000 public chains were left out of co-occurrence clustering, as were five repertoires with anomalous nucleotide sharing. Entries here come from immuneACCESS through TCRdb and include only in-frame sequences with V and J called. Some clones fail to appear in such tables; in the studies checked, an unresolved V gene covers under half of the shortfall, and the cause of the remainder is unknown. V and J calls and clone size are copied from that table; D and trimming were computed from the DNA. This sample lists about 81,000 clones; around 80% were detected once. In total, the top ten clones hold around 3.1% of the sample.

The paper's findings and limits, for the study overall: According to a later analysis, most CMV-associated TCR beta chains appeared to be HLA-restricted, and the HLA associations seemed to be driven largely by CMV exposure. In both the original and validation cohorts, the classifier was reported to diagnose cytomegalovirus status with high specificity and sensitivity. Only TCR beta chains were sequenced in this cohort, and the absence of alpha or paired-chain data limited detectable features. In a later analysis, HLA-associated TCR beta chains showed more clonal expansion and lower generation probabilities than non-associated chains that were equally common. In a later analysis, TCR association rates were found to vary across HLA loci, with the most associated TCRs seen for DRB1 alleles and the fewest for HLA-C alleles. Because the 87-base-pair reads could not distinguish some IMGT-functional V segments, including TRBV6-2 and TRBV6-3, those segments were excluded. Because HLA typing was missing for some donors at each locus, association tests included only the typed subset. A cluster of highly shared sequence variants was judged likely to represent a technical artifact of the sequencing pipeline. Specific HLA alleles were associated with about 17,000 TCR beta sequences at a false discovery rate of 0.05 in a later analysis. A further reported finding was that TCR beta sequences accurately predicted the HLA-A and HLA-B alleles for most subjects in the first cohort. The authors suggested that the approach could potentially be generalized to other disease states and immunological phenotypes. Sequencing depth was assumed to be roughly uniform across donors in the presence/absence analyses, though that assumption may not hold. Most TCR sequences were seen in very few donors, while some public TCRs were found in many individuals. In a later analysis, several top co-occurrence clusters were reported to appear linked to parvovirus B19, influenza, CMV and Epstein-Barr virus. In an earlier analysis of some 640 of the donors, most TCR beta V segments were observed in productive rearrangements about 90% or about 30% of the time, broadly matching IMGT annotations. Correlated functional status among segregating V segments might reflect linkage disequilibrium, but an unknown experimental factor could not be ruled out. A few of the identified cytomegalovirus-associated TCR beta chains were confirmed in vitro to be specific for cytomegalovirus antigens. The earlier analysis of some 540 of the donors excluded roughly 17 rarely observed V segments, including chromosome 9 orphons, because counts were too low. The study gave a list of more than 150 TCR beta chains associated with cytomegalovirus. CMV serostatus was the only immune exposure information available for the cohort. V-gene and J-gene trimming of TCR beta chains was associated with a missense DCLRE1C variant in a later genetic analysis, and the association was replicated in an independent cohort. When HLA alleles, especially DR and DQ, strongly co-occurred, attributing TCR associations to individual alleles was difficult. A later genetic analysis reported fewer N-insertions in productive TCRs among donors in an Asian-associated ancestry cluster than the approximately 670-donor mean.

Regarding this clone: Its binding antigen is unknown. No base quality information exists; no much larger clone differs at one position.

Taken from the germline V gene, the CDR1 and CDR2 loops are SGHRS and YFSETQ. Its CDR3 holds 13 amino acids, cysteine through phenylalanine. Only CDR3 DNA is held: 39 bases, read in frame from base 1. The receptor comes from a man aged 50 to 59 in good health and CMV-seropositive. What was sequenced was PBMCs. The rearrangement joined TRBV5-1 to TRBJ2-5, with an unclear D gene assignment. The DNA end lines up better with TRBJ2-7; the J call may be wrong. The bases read TGCGCCAGCAGCTTGCTCACCTCCTACGAGCAGTACTTC. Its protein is CASSLLTSYEQYF.